This TCR beta chain was sequenced during a study of blood T cell repertoires in COVID-19 (dated by TCRdb to between 2020 and 2021). In terms of the full investigation: Samples covering the acute and convalescent phases of COVID-19 were provided by collaborators in the United States, Italy and Spain. The material from the prospective study consisted of cDNA or gDNA derived from T cells, B-cell-depleted T cells, or PBMCs. Deeply sampled blood TCRbeta repertoires from subjects exposed to, actively infected with, or recovered from COVID-19 were included in the dataset. The repertoires were released in a freely available public database intended as a resource for research on the immune response to SARS-CoV-2. Samples came from the ongoing ImmuneRACE study (first 160 participants) plus 1,254 subjects from 6 global collaborators. A de-identified subject ID, COVID-19 status, age in years and sex were almost always included in the sample metadata. Where available, HLA class I and class II types were obtained from metadata supplied by the sample provider rather than from assay-based typing.

The immunoSEQ Assay, a bias-controlled multiplex PCR, was used to amplify TCRbeta CDR3 regions from genomic DNA. In the original analysis: The number of nucleated cells in each sample was estimated by amplification of reference gene primers within the assay. To quantify the absolute abundance of each unique TCRbeta CDR3 rearrangement, sequence reads were collapsed and filtered. For each sample, productive Simpson clonality was calculated by taking the square root of Simpson's diversity index across productive rearrangements. Entries here come from immuneACCESS through TCRdb and include only in-frame sequences with V and J called. Some clones fail to appear in such tables; in the studies checked, an unresolved V gene covers under half of the shortfall, and the cause of the remainder is unknown. V, J and clone size were drawn from that table, and D and trimming were deduced from the DNA. The sample table records 90,000 to 100,000 clones; around 84% of these occur just once. About 38% of the sample lies in the top ten.

A remark on this clone: No antigen is known for it. At one end, the junction sequence differs from germline, possibly due to a read error.

CDR1 SSHAT and CDR2 FNYEAQ were looked up in the germline V gene (reference sequence). From cysteine to phenylalanine, the CDR3 is 16 amino acids long. Only the CDR3 portion is preserved as DNA: 48 bases, with reading frame beginning at the first base. The collaborating institutions used their own protocols to collect whole blood in K2EDTA tubes. Collaborator samples were shipped for TCRbeta analysis as frozen whole blood, isolated PBMCs, or DNA extracted from either sample type. The full study reports these points: The quantity of clinical and demographic metadata differed by source and by participant and was supplied without curation.

The receptor chain draws on TRBV7-7 and TRBJ2-5, and 14 bases in between align with TRBD2. The TCR comes from a man older than 75 with acute or convalescent COVID-19. The sample was peripheral blood. The CDR3 reads as follows: CASSLAGGLAGATQYF. The bases are TGTGCTAGCAGCTTAGCGGGGGGACTAGCGGGAGCGACCCAGTACTTC. Reference TRBV7-7 and TRBJ2-5 proteins supply the regions before and after the CDR3; the full variable domain is: GAGVSQSPRYKVTKRGQDVTLRCDPISSHATLYWYQQALGQGPEFLTYFNYEAQPDKSGLPSDRFSAERPEGSISTLTIQRTEQRDSAMYRCASSLAGGLAGATQYFGPGTRLLVL.